The T cell receptor (beta chain) under discussion was sequenced for a study of T cells in narcolepsy. Study context: Donors had narcolepsy type 1 or type 2, or were healthy controls.

Concerning this clone itself: What it binds is not known.

Study-level results: In some patient and control memory CD4+ samples, autoreactive clones were absent. Healthy controls reportedly lacked the autoreactive clonotypes serially found in patients' blood. Autoreactive HCRT-specific and TRIB2-specific clonotypes were marked in same-patient CSF-versus-blood CD4+ comparisons.

V shed 3 bases and J shed 5 bases, with 17 bases lying between them. Germline assignment: CDR1 WSHSY and CDR2 SAAADI. The CDR3 extends over 15 amino acids. Libraries were prepared by immunoSEQ multiplex PCR; TCRdb keeps only in-frame clonotypes and omits some of them. The sample carries 20,000 to 25,000 clones, 84% recorded once. This clonotype was sampled from a human donor with narcolepsy. The sample taken for sequencing was CD45RA- memory CD4+ T cells from PBMCs. The chain recombines TRBV10-2 with TRBJ2-7; maybe TRBD1 (5 bases). As DNA, the CDR3 is TGCGCCAGCAGTGAAATAGGGGCGTCCCTAGACGAGCAGTACTTC. Its protein product is CASSEIGASLDEQYF.